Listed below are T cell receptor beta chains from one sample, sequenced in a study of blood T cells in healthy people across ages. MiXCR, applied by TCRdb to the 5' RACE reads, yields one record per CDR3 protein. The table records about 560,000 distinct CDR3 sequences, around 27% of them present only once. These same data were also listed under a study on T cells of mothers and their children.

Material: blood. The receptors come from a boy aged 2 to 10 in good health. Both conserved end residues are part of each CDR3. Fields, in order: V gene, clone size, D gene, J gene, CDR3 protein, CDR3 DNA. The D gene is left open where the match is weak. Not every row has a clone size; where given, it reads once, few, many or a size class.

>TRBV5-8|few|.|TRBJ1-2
CASSLEGWVYGYTF
TGTGCCAGCAGCTTGGAAGGATGGGTCTATGGCTACACCTTC
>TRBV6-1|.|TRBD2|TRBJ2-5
CASSGTAGGPETQHF
TGTGCCAGCAGTGGAACAGCGGGAGGGCCAGAGACCCAGCACTTC
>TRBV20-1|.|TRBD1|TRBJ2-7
CSASQGTGLFEQYF
TGCAGTGCTAGCCAGGGGACAGGGCTATTCGAGCAGTACTTC
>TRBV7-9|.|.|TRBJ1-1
CASSLAGLSTGGTEAFF
TGTGCCAGCAGCTTAGCGGGATTGAGCACGGGCGGGACTGAAGCTTTCTTT
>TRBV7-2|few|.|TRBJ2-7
CASSFDLDTDSSYEQYF
TGTGCCAGCAGCTTCGACTTGGACACCGATAGCTCCTACGAGCAGTACTTC
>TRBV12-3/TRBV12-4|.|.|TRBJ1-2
CASSPIRDNIGYTF
TGTGCCAGCAGCCCCATAAGGGACAATATCGGCTACACCTTC
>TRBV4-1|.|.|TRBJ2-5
CASSQDVPSETYQETQYF
TGCGCCAGCAGCCAAGATGTCCCCAGCGAGACTTACCAAGAGACCCAGTACTTC
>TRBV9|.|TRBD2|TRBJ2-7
CASSQGLVSSYEQYF
TGTGCCAGCAGCCAGGGACTAGTTAGCTCCTACGAGCAGTACTTC
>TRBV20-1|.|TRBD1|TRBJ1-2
CSTGQKYGYTF
TGCAGTACGGGACAGAAGTATGGCTACACCTTC
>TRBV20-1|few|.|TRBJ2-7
CSASEGPEQYF
TGCAGTGCTAGTGAGGGTCCGGAGCAGTACTTC
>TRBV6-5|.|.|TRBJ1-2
CASSYSRNGDSSNYGYTF
TGTGCCAGCAGTTACTCGAGAAACGGTGACAGTTCAAACTATGGCTACACCTTC
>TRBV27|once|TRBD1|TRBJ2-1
CASTQGALEQFF
TGTGCCAGCACTCAGGGGGCGCTTGAGCAGTTCTTC
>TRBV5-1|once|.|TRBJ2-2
CASSFVRPGELFF
TGCGCCAGCAGCTTCGTCCGGCCCGGGGAGCTGTTTTTT
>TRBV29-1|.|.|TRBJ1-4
CSVRGGSATNEKLFF
TGCAGCGTTCGGGGAGGGTCGGCAACTAATGAAAAACTGTTTTTT
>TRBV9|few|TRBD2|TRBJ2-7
CASSVDSGRVTEQYF
TGTGCCAGCAGCGTTGATAGCGGGAGGGTGACCGAGCAGTACTTC
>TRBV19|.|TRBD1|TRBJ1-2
CASSWGQGSLYGYTF
TGTGCCAGTAGTTGGGGACAGGGGTCCCTCTATGGCTACACCTTC
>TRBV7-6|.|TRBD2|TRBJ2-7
CASSPRLASTNEQYF
TGTGCCAGCAGCCCACGACTAGCGTCTACGAACGAGCAGTACTTC
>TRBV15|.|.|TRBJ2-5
CATSRARTVIEGQYF
TGTGCCACCAGCAGAGCCAGGACAGTCATAGAAGGGCAGTACTTC
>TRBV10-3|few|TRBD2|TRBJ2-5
CASNSGSQQYF
TGTGCCTCAAACAGCGGGAGCCAGCAGTACTTC
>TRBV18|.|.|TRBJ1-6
CASSPGQINSPLHF
TGTGCCAGCTCACCAGGACAGATCAATTCACCCCTCCACTTT
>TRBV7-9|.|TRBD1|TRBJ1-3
CASSPRTGAFGNTIYF
TGTGCCAGCAGCCCTCGGACAGGGGCCTTCGGAAACACCATATATTTT
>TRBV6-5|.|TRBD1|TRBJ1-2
CASSYKRDSGGYGYTF
TGTGCCAGCAGTTACAAGAGGGACAGCGGGGGCTATGGCTACACCTTC
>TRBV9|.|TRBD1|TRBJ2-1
CASSVAGGQGVVNEQFF
TGTGCCAGCAGCGTAGCGGGGGGACAGGGGGTAGTGAATGAGCAGTTCTTC
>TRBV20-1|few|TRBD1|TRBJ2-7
CSAGGRDRGFREQYF
TGCAGTGCTGGCGGACGGGACAGGGGGTTCAGGGAGCAGTACTTC
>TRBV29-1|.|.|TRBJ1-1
CSAQGRMNTEAFF
TGCAGCGCCCAAGGCAGGATGAACACTGAAGCTTTCTTT
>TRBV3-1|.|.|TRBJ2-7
CASSQDRDEEQYF
TGTGCCAGCAGCCAAGATCGGGACGAAGAGCAGTACTTC
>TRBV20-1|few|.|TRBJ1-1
CSARDPRNTEAFF
TGCAGTGCTAGAGATCCCAGGAACACTGAAGCTTTCTTT
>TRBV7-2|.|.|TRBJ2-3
CASSLPSRHTQYF
TGTGCCAGCAGCTTACCCTCTCGACATACGCAGTATTTT
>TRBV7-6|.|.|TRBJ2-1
CASSPQGREISSYNEQFF
TGTGCCAGCAGCCCCCAGGGGCGGGAGATCTCCTCCTACAATGAGCAGTTCTTC
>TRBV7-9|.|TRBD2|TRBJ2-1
CASSFGTSGTYNEQFF
TGTGCCAGCAGCTTCGGGACTAGCGGAACCTACAATGAGCAGTTCTTC
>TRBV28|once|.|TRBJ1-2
CASSQPGHLYGYTF
TGTGCCAGCAGCCAACCGGGACATCTCTATGGCTACACCTTC
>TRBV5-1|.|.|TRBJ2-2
CASSLEFAGELFF
TGCGCCAGCAGCTTGGAATTCGCCGGGGAGCTGTTTTTT
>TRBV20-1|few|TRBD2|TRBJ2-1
CSARDSLTSGGADEQFF
TGCAGTGCTAGAGATAGCCTTACTAGCGGGGGGGCCGATGAGCAGTTCTTC
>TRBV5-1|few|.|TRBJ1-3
CASSLGTSSGNTIYF
TGCGCCAGCAGCTTGGGGACGAGCTCTGGAAACACCATATATTTT
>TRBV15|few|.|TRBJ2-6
CATSRPAAGANVLTF
TGTGCCACCAGCAGACCCGCAGCTGGGGCCAACGTCCTGACTTTC
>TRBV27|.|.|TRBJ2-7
CASSYARGAYEQYF
TGTGCCAGCAGTTACGCCCGGGGCGCGTACGAGCAGTACTTC
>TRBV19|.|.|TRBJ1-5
CASTGPIRGVVPQHF
TGTGCCAGTACCGGGCCTATAAGGGGGGTAGTGCCCCAGCATTTT
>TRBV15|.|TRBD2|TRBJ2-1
CATSRSSGSLIEQFF
TGTGCCACCAGCAGATCGAGCGGGAGTCTGATTGAGCAGTTCTTC
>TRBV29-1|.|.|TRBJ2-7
CSVDSGHYEQYF
TGCAGCGTTGATTCGGGGCACTACGAGCAGTACTTC
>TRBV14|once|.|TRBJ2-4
CASSQRGSTKNIQYF
TGTGCCAGCAGCCAAAGAGGATCAACCAAAAACATTCAGTACTTC
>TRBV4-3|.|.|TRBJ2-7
CASSQGYHRGGILYEQYF
TGCGCCAGCAGCCAAGGGTATCACAGGGGAGGGATTCTCTACGAGCAGTACTTC
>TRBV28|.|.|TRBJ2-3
CASSPDTVRGPIDTQYF
TGTGCCAGCAGCCCTGACACGGTCCGAGGGCCGATAGATACGCAGTATTTT
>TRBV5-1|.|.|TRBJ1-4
CASSFNGRNEKLFF
TGCGCCAGCAGCTTCAACGGACGTAATGAAAAACTGTTTTTT
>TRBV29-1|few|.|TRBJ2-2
CSVETTGELFF
TGCAGCGTTGAGACCACCGGGGAGCTGTTTTTT
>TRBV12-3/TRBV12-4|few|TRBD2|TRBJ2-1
CASSSLAGYNEQFF
TGTGCCAGCAGTTCCCTAGCGGGATACAATGAGCAGTTCTTC
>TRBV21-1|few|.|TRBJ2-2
CASSKSSGRRPGELFF
TGTGCCAGCAGCAAAAGCAGCGGGAGACGACCCGGGGAGCTGTTTTTT